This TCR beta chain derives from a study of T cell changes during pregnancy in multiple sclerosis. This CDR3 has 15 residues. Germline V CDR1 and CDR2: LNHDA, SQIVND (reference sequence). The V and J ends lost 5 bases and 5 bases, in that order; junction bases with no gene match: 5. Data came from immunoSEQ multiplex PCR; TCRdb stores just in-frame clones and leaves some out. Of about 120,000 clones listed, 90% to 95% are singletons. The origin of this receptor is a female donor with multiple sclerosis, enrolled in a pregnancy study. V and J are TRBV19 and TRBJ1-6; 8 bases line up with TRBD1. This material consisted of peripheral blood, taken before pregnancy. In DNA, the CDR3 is TGTGCCAGTAGTGGGGCAGGGGGCAATAATTCACCCCTCCACTTT. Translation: CASSGAGGNNSPLHF.